The 3 T cell receptor beta chains below all came from one sample that was sequenced in a study of OX40 agonist ivuxolimab in advanced cancers. TCRdb keeps only in-frame clones here, not all; method: immunoSEQ multiplex PCR. The sample records 50,000 to 65,000 clones, 88% being singletons. The sequenced sample was CD4+ or CD8+ T cells sorted from blood, obtained in a trial of the OX40 agonist ivuxolimab. These receptors all come from an adult with an advanced solid tumor such as melanoma, head and neck, liver or kidney cancer.

The chain links TRBV5-4 to TRBJ2-1, with D perhaps matching TRBD1 or TRBD2 (5 bases each). The V end was cut by 4 bases, the J end by 0 bases, with 11 bases between. CDR3 length: 15 amino acids. Germline CDR1 and CDR2: SGHNT and YYREEE (reference sequence). The CDR3 nucleotides are TGTGCCAGCAGCGGCCGGGACCTCTCCTACAATGAGCAGTTCTTC. It translates to CASSGRDLSYNEQFF.

The chain uses TRBV19 and TRBJ2-2; no definite D call. Germline V CDR1 and CDR2: LNHDA, SQIVND (reference sequence). Trimming cost V 8 bases and J 4 bases, with 11 bases left between them. The CDR3 is 13 amino acids. CDR3 DNA sequence: TGTGCCAGTCAGCTGGGGATCACCGGGGAGCTGTTTTTT. Protein sequence: CASQLGITGELFF. The whole variable domain, filled in from reference TRBV19 and TRBJ2-2, reads DGGITQSPKYLFRKEGQNVTLSCEQNLNHDAMYWYRQDPGQGLRLIYYSQIVNDFQKGDIAEGYSVSREKKESFPLTVTSAQKNPTAFYLCASQLGITGELFFGEGSRLTVL.

As DNA, the CDR3 is TGTGCCAGCAGATCTGATAGCTGGTCTGAAGCTTTCTTT. Translation gives CASRSDSWSEAFF. V usage is TRBV6-5 and J usage is TRBJ1-1; D ambiguous. Germline values: CDR1 MNHEY, CDR2 SVGAGI. V was clipped by 6 bases and J by 6 bases, with 14 bases between them. The CDR3 contains 13 residues.